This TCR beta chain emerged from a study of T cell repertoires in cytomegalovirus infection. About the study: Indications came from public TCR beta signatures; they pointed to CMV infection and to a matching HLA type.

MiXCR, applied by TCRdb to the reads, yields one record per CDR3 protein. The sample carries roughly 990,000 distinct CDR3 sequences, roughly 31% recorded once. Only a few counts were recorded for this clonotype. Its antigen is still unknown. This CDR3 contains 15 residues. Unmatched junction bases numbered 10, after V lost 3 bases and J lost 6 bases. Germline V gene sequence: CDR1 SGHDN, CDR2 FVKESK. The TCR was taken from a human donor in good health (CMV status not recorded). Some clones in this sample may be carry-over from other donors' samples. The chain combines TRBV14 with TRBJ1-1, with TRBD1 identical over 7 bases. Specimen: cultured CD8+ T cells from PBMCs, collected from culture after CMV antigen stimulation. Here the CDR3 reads CASSHRRGQGAEAFF. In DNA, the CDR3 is TGTGCCAGCAGCCACCGACGGGGCCAGGGGGCTGAAGCTTTCTTT.